The rows below give T cell receptor beta chains drawn from one sample of a study of shared clonotypes between healthy human individuals. Generated by immunoSEQ multiplex PCR, the TCRdb table keeps only in-frame clones and is missing some. The table records 2 million to 2.5 million clones, almost 96% of them present only once. Sequencing was carried out using naive CD4+ T cells sorted from blood. These receptors were obtained from a man aged 18 to 30 in good health. CDR3s include the opening cysteine and the closing phenylalanine or tryptophan. Fields, in order: CDR3 protein, clone size, D gene, J gene, V gene. The D gene is left open where the match is weak. Only some rows state a clone size, as once, few, many or a class for expanded clones.

cdr3_aa: CASSIPGAAIEKLFF; clone_size: NA; d_call: NA; j_call: TRBJ1-4; v_call: TRBV19
cdr3_aa: CASSSSGGGGQPQHF; clone_size: once; d_call: TRBD1; j_call: TRBJ1-5; v_call: TRBV9
cdr3_aa: CATRPDRVETQYF; clone_size: once; d_call: TRBD1; j_call: TRBJ2-5; v_call: TRBV10-3
cdr3_aa: CASSPDRGPYEQYF; clone_size: NA; d_call: TRBD1; j_call: TRBJ2-7; v_call: TRBV4-1
cdr3_aa: CASGQGLTNYGYTF; clone_size: NA; d_call: TRBD1; j_call: TRBJ1-2; v_call: TRBV6-6
cdr3_aa: CASSDRRNTDTQYF; clone_size: NA; d_call: NA; j_call: TRBJ2-3; v_call: TRBV2
cdr3_aa: CASSPPLGWGTDTQYF; clone_size: NA; d_call: NA; j_call: TRBJ2-3; v_call: TRBV18
cdr3_aa: CASSLSPQFF; clone_size: NA; d_call: NA; j_call: TRBJ2-1; v_call: TRBV5-4
cdr3_aa: CASSLAGQGVETQYF; clone_size: NA; d_call: TRBD1; j_call: TRBJ2-5; v_call: TRBV7-6
cdr3_aa: CASSPWDGRSYGYTF; clone_size: NA; d_call: NA; j_call: TRBJ1-2; v_call: TRBV6-5
cdr3_aa: CASSPSFAGGSYEQYF; clone_size: NA; d_call: TRBD2; j_call: TRBJ2-7; v_call: TRBV14
cdr3_aa: CASSYTMNTEAFF; clone_size: NA; d_call: NA; j_call: TRBJ1-1; v_call: TRBV10-3
cdr3_aa: CASSPPSLKETQYF; clone_size: NA; d_call: NA; j_call: TRBJ2-5; v_call: TRBV18
cdr3_aa: CASSTLQGGYEQYF; clone_size: NA; d_call: NA; j_call: TRBJ2-7; v_call: TRBV7-2
cdr3_aa: CASSLRGGANTEAFF; clone_size: NA; d_call: NA; j_call: TRBJ1-1; v_call: TRBV11-3
cdr3_aa: CASSLAAAYEQYF; clone_size: NA; d_call: NA; j_call: TRBJ2-7; v_call: TRBV7-2
cdr3_aa: CAWGGANVLTF; clone_size: NA; d_call: NA; j_call: TRBJ2-6; v_call: TRBV30
cdr3_aa: CASSQAPTDLNTEAFF; clone_size: NA; d_call: NA; j_call: TRBJ1-1; v_call: TRBV4-1
cdr3_aa: CASSLLENEQFF; clone_size: NA; d_call: NA; j_call: TRBJ2-1; v_call: TRBV7-9
cdr3_aa: CASSDGQRSSYEQYF; clone_size: NA; d_call: NA; j_call: TRBJ2-7; v_call: TRBV10-1
cdr3_aa: CASSPRDAGSYEQYF; clone_size: NA; d_call: NA; j_call: TRBJ2-7; v_call: TRBV5-1
cdr3_aa: CASSTDRGNTEAFF; clone_size: once; d_call: TRBD1; j_call: TRBJ1-1; v_call: TRBV2
cdr3_aa: CASSSTGPFSEQYF; clone_size: NA; d_call: NA; j_call: TRBJ2-7; v_call: TRBV2
cdr3_aa: CAWSDRGYSNQPQHF; clone_size: NA; d_call: TRBD1; j_call: TRBJ1-5; v_call: TRBV30
cdr3_aa: CASSEEVRYLERKNIQYF; clone_size: NA; d_call: NA; j_call: TRBJ2-4; v_call: TRBV2
cdr3_aa: CASSEAGTANTEAFF; clone_size: NA; d_call: TRBD1; j_call: TRBJ1-1; v_call: TRBV25-1
cdr3_aa: CASSTHYQETQYF; clone_size: NA; d_call: NA; j_call: TRBJ2-5; v_call: TRBV5-1
cdr3_aa: CAWSGQILADTQYF; clone_size: NA; d_call: NA; j_call: TRBJ2-3; v_call: TRBV30
cdr3_aa: CAWSDSGNEQFF; clone_size: once; d_call: NA; j_call: TRBJ2-1; v_call: TRBV30
cdr3_aa: CASSQINQPQHF; clone_size: NA; d_call: NA; j_call: TRBJ1-5; v_call: TRBV27
cdr3_aa: CASSERGASYEQYF; clone_size: NA; d_call: TRBD2; j_call: TRBJ2-7; v_call: TRBV6-1
cdr3_aa: CARQARDGINQPQHF; clone_size: NA; d_call: NA; j_call: TRBJ1-5; v_call: TRBV19
cdr3_aa: CASSGGSWEQFF; clone_size: once; d_call: NA; j_call: TRBJ2-1; v_call: TRBV6-1
cdr3_aa: CASRAGTVNSPLHF; clone_size: NA; d_call: TRBD1; j_call: TRBJ1-6; v_call: TRBV28
cdr3_aa: CAWTTGAYEQYF; clone_size: NA; d_call: TRBD1; j_call: TRBJ2-7; v_call: TRBV30
cdr3_aa: CASSFNTGERTEAFF; clone_size: NA; d_call: NA; j_call: TRBJ1-1; v_call: TRBV5-1
cdr3_aa: CASSSGGQQGTQYF; clone_size: NA; d_call: TRBD2; j_call: TRBJ2-5; v_call: TRBV7-7
cdr3_aa: CASSYKGGTEAFF; clone_size: NA; d_call: NA; j_call: TRBJ1-1; v_call: TRBV6-5
cdr3_aa: CASSLGTAGGQPQHF; clone_size: NA; d_call: TRBD1; j_call: TRBJ1-5; v_call: TRBV7-9
cdr3_aa: CASRTGGTSSYEQYF; clone_size: NA; d_call: TRBD1; j_call: TRBJ2-7; v_call: TRBV27
cdr3_aa: CAISDGGAEAFF; clone_size: once; d_call: NA; j_call: TRBJ1-1; v_call: TRBV10-3